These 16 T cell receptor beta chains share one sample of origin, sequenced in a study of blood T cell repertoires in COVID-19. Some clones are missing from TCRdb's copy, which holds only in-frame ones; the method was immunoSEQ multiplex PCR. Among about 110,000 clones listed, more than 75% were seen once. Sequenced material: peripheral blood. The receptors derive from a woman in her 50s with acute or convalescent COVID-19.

Here the CDR3 reads CATSRDGRVHEQFF. In nucleotides, the CDR3 is TGTGCCACCAGCAGAGATGGCAGGGTGCATGAGCAGTTCTTC. This chain connects TRBV15 to TRBJ2-1, with TRBD1 as a possible D gene (5 bases). Trimming took 0 bases from V and 8 from J, leaving 11 bases between them. There are 14 residues in the CDR3. Germline V lookup: CDR1 LNHNV, CDR2 YYDKDF (reference sequence).

CDR3 DNA sequence: TGCAGCGTTGAGACAGGGATTGACATTCAGTACTTC. Translating it yields CSVETGIDIQYF. The J gene is TRBJ2-4, the V gene TRBV29-1; TRBD1 agrees at 7 bases. Per the germline V gene, CDR1 is SQVTM and CDR2 is ANQGSEA. The CDR3 spans 12 residues. Trimming at V came to 3 bases and at J to 8 bases, leaving 4 bases not matched to a gene.

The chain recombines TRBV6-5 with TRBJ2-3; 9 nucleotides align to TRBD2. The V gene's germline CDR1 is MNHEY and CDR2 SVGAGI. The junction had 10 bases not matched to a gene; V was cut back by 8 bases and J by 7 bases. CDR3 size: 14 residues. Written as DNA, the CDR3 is TGTGCCAGCGGCGACAGCGGGAGGACGAATACGCAGTATTTT. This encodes CASGDSGRTNTQYF.

The CDR3 sequence: CASSAAGGGDYGYTF. CDR3 DNA: TGTGCCAGCAGTGCAGCAGGGGGCGGAGACTATGGCTACACCTTC. This sequence joins TRBV5-6 and TRBJ1-2; 8 nucleotides match TRBD1. Germline V gives CDR1 SGHDT, CDR2 YYEEEE. CDR3 length equals 15 residues. Trimming took 5 bases from V and 3 from J; bases not matched to a gene: 9.

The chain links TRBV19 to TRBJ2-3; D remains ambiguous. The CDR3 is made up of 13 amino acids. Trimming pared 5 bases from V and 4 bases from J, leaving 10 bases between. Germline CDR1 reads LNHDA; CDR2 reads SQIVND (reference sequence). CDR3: CASSSIAADTQYF. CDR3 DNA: TGTGCCAGTAGTTCGATAGCCGCAGATACGCAGTATTTT.

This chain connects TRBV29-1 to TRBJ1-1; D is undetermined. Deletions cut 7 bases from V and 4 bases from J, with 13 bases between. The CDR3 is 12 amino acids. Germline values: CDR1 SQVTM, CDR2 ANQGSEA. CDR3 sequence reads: CSGGRGSTEAFF. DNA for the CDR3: TGCAGCGGAGGGCGCGGGAGCACTGAAGCTTTCTTT. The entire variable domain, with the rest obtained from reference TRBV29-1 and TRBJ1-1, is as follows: SAVISQKPSRDICQRGTSLTIQCQVDSQVTMMFWYRQQPGQSLTLIATANQGSEATYESGFVIDKFPISRPNLTFSTLTVSNMSPEDSSIYLCSGGRGSTEAFFGQGTRLTVV.

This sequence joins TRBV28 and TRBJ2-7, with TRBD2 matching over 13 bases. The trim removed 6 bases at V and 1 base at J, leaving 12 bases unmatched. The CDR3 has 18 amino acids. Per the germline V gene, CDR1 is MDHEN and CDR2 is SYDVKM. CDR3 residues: CASRPQPGLAGRSYEQYF. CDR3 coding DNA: TGTGCCAGCAGGCCTCAACCGGGACTAGCGGGAAGGTCCTACGAGCAGTACTTC.

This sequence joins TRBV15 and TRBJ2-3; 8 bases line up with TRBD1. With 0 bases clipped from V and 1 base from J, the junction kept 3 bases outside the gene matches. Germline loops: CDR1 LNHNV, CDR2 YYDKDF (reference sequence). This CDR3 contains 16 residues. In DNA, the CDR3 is TGTGCCACCAGCAGAGAGGTGACAGGGGGCACAGATACGCAGTATTTT. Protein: CATSREVTGGTDTQYF.

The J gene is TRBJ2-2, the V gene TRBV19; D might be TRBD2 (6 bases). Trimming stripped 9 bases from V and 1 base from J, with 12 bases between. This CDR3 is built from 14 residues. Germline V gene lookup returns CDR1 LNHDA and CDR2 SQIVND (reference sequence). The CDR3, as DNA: TGTGCCAGCTTCGGGGGTGGGAACACCGGGGAGCTGTTTTTT. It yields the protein CASFGGGNTGELFF.

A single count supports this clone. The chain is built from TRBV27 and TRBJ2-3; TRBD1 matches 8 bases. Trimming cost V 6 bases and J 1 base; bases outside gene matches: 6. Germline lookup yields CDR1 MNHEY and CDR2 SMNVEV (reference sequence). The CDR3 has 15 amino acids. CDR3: CASRSGQGRTDTQYF. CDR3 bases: TGTGCCAGCAGATCCGGACAGGGCCGCACAGATACGCAGTATTTT.

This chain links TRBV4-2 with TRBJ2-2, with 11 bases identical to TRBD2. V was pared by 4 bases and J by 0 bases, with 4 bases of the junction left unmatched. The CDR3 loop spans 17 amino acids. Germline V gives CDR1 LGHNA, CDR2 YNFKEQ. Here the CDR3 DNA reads TGTGCCAGCAGCCGAGAGACTAGCGGGACGAACACCGGGGAGCTGTTTTTT. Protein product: CASSRETSGTNTGELFF.

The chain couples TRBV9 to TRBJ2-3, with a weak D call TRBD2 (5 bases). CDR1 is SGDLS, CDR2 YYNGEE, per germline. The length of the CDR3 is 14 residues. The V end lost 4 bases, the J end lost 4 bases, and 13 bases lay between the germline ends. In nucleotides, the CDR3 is TGTGCCAGCAGCAAGGACCCCGGGGCAGATACGCAGTATTTT. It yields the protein CASSKDPGADTQYF.

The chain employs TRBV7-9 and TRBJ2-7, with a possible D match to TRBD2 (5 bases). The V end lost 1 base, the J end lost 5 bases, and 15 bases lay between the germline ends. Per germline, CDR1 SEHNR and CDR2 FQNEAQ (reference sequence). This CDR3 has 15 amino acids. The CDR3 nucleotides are TGTGCCAGCAGCTTAGGAGGGTCCGGTGGTGACGAGCAGTACTTC. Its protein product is CASSLGGSGGDEQYF.

The chain's CDR3 is CASNTGGRIGTQYF. As DNA, the CDR3 is TGTGCCAGTAATACGGGCGGGAGGATCGGTACGCAGTATTTT. V is TRBV19 and J is TRBJ2-3; 8 nucleotides line up with TRBD2. J lost 8 bases, V lost 7 bases, and 11 bases had no gene match. CDR3 length: 14 residues. From germline, CDR1 is LNHDA and CDR2 SQIVND (reference sequence).

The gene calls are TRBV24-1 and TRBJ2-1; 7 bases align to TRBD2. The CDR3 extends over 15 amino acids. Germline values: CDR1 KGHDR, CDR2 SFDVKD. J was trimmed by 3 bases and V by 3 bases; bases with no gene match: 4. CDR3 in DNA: TGTGCCACCAGTGATCAGACTAGCTTCTACAATGAGCAGTTCTTC. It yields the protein CATSDQTSFYNEQFF.

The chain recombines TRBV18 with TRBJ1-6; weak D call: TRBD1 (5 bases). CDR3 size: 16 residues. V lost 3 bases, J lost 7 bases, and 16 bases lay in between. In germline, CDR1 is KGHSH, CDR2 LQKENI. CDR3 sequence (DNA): TGTGCCAGCTCACCCTCGACAGTCAGCACGAATTCACCCCTCCACTTT. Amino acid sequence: CASSPSTVSTNSPLHF.